This TCR beta chain was captured in a study of T and B cells in COVID-19 patients. TRB rearrangements were amplified by multiplex PCR with BIOMED2 TRB-A/B primers. TCRdb itself ran the multiplex PCR reads through MiXCR, one entry per CDR3 protein. The sample consists of about 21,000 distinct CDR3 sequences, approximately 30% of them appearing once. Blood genomic DNA input for TRB amplification was about 240-550 ng. The CDR3 spans 16 residues. V gave up 3 bases and J gave up 6 bases; unmatched junction bases: 9. The receptor's source is a human donor who had recovered from COVID-19. The chain recombines TRBV12-3 or TRBV12-4 with TRBJ1-5, with 9 bases identical to TRBD1. The specimen was blood. The CDR3 sequence: CASSFGPQGAGQPQHF. CDR3 DNA: TGTGCCAGCAGTTTTGGACCACAGGGGGCGGGTCAGCCCCAGCATTTT.